This T cell receptor (beta chain) was found in a study of blood T cell repertoires in COVID-19. Study as a whole: Specimens from acute and convalescent COVID-19 originated in the United States, Italy and Spain. Sample material is recorded as cDNA or gDNA derived from T cells, B-cell-depleted T cells, or PBMCs.

Per the original methods: Using reference gene primer amplification, nucleated cell counts were estimated. Using immunoSEQ multiplex PCR, the repertoire was profiled, and TCRdb retains in-frame clones only, with some absent. V and J calls plus clone size are reproduced from that table; the DNA served to infer D and trimming. The sample records about 380,000 clones, around 84% being singletons. The CDR3 is made up of 15 amino acids. Per the germline V gene, CDR1 is SGHDT and CDR2 is YYEEEE. After removal of 4 bases from V and 4 bases from J, the junction contained 4 bases not matched to a gene. V gene TRBV5-6 combines with J gene TRBJ2-1, with 11 bases fitting TRBD2. Material for sequencing was peripheral blood. This TCR came from a human donor with acute or convalescent COVID-19. The donor label of this sample is uncertain. CDR3 sequence: CASSEGLADYNEQFF. DNA of the CDR3: TGTGCCAGCAGCGAGGGACTAGCGGATTACAATGAGCAGTTCTTC.